These T cell receptor beta chains were read from a single sample in a study of control samples from healthy donors and cancer patients. The method was immunoSEQ multiplex PCR; TCRdb's version includes in-frame clones alone and lacks a portion of them. The data hold about 130,000 clones, with 80% to 95% observed a single time. The sequenced sample consisted of blood. All receptors come from a man between 18 and 29 years old in good health. Both conserved end residues are part of each CDR3. A D gene is named only where the DNA matches it firmly. Expanded clones get a size class; other rows say once, few or many, or leave the size out.

J,V,size,D,CDR3,DNA
TRBJ2-4,TRBV6-5,once,-,CASRTGTLRSDIQYF,TGTGCCAGCAGGACCGGGACCCTGCGCTCGGACATTCAGTACTTC
TRBJ2-5,TRBV6-6,once,TRBD2,CASSSLVAGEQETQYF,TGTGCCAGCAGTTCCCTAGTTGCGGGGGAGCAAGAGACCCAGTACTTC
TRBJ1-2,TRBV29-1,-,-,CSLRVANYGYTF,TGCAGCCTTCGGGTAGCTAACTATGGCTACACCTTC
TRBJ2-7,TRBV6-1,few,TRBD1,CASSEEGTGGYEQYF,TGTGCCAGCAGTGAAGAAGGGACAGGGGGCTACGAGCAGTACTTC
TRBJ2-3,TRBV4-2,-,TRBD1,CASSQATGGDTQYF,TGTGCCAGCAGCCAGGCCACAGGGGGAGATACGCAGTATTTT
TRBJ2-3,TRBV9,-,TRBD2,CASSVGGGALARRTDTQYF,TGTGCCAGCAGCGTAGGGGGGGGTGCCCTTGCGCGGAGGACAGATACGCAGTATTTT
TRBJ2-1,TRBV3-1/TRBV3-2,-,-,CASSQTSGTNEQFF,TGTGCCAGCAGCCAAACTTCAGGGACAAATGAGCAGTTCTTC
TRBJ2-1,TRBV10-3,-,-,CAISESFTSNEQFF,TGTGCCATCAGTGAGTCGTTTACTAGCAATGAGCAGTTCTTC
TRBJ1-2,TRBV9,-,-,CASSSNYGYTF,TGTGCCAGCAGCTCTAACTATGGCTACACCTTC
TRBJ2-3,TRBV9,-,TRBD2,CASSVGLGSAGYTDTQYF,TGTGCCAGCAGCGTAGGATTGGGTTCAGCGGGATACACAGATACGCAGTATTTT
TRBJ2-1,TRBV28,-,TRBD1,CASSLDRGNEQFF,TGTGCCAGCAGTTTAGACAGGGGCAATGAGCAGTTCTTC
TRBJ1-1,TRBV2,-,-,CASSEGALGNTEAFF,TGTGCCAGCAGTGAAGGGGCCCTCGGGAACACTGAAGCTTTCTTT
TRBJ2-1,TRBV6-1,-,TRBD2,CASSGWLAGGTSSYNEQFF,TGTGCCAGCAGTGGGTGGCTAGCGGGGGGGACCAGCTCCTACAATGAGCAGTTCTTC
TRBJ2-7,TRBV6-6,-,TRBD1,CASSLGQSYEQYF,TGTGCCAGCAGCCTGGGACAGTCCTACGAGCAGTACTTC
TRBJ1-4,TRBV2,-,-,CASSEDSGKLFF,TGTGCCAGCAGTGAGGACAGTGGAAAACTGTTTTTT
TRBJ2-3,TRBV6-6,-,-,CATSFAPADTQYF,TGTGCCACCTCTTTCGCGCCAGCAGATACGCAGTATTTT
TRBJ1-2,TRBV2,-,TRBD1,CASSDSDRGPGYTF,TGTGCCAGCAGTGATAGTGACAGGGGACCCGGCTACACCTTC
TRBJ1-2,TRBV28,once,-,CASSLRGSNYGYTF,TGTGCCAGCAGTTTACGAGGATCCAACTATGGCTACACCTTC
TRBJ1-3,TRBV28,-,-,CASNDSGNTIYF,TGTGCCAGCAACGACTCTGGAAACACCATATATTTT
TRBJ2-3,TRBV6-4,-,-,CASSDAGGAGDTQYF,TGTGCCAGCAGTGACGCTGGGGGGGCCGGAGATACGCAGTATTTT
TRBJ1-1,TRBV9,-,-,CASSVGVGAMNTEAFF,TGTGCCAGCAGCGTAGGCGTGGGGGCGATGAACACTGAAGCTTTCTTT
TRBJ2-4,TRBV2,-,TRBD2,CASRETSGGPVKNIQYF,TGTGCCAGCAGAGAGACTAGCGGGGGCCCGGTCAAAAACATTCAGTACTTC
TRBJ1-3,TRBV18,-,TRBD1,CASSPSVSGQKTGNTIYF,TGTGCCAGCTCACCATCCGTTTCGGGACAGAAGACTGGAAACACCATATATTTT
TRBJ2-5,TRBV5-4,once,-,CASSIRGRRETQYF,TGTGCCAGCAGCATACGGGGTCGACGGGAGACCCAGTACTTC
TRBJ1-3,TRBV2,once,-,CASSEGLPGNTIYF,TGTGCCAGCAGTGAGGGGCTCCCCGGAAACACCATATATTTT
TRBJ2-6,TRBV6-2/TRBV6-3,-,-,CASSYGRLSFSGANVLTF,TGTGCCAGCAGTTACGGGAGACTCTCTTTCTCTGGGGCCAACGTCCTGACTTTC
TRBJ1-4,TRBV19,-,-,CASSPRQVATNEKLFF,TGTGCCAGTAGTCCCAGACAGGTTGCAACTAATGAAAAACTGTTTTTT
TRBJ1-5,TRBV7-2,once,-,CASSLVGTENQPQHF,TGTGCCAGCAGCTTAGTAGGGACGGAGAATCAGCCCCAGCATTTT
TRBJ1-4,TRBV2,-,TRBD1,CASNGFFDRGKLFF,TGTGCCAGCAATGGGTTCTTCGACAGGGGAAAACTGTTTTTT
TRBJ2-1,TRBV19,-,-,CASSWSSDLNEQFF,TGTGCCAGTAGTTGGTCTAGCGACCTAAATGAGCAGTTCTTC
TRBJ1-5,TRBV10-3,-,-,CATSNSNQPQHF,TGTGCCACTAGCAATAGCAATCAGCCCCAGCATTTT
TRBJ1-5,TRBV29-1,-,-,CSVAGTDSNQPQHF,TGCAGCGTCGCCGGGACGGATAGCAATCAGCCCCAGCATTTT
TRBJ1-1,TRBV6-5,-,TRBD1,CASSYSTGGTWAEAFF,TGTGCCAGCAGTTACTCGACAGGGGGCACTTGGGCTGAAGCTTTCTTT
TRBJ2-1,TRBV4-1,once,TRBD1,CASTPSGQGAGNEQFF,TGCGCCAGCACACCCTCGGGACAGGGGGCGGGAAATGAGCAGTTCTTC
TRBJ2-1,TRBV6-5,once,TRBD1,CASETGGAYNEQFF,TGTGCCAGCGAGACAGGGGGCGCCTACAATGAGCAGTTCTTC
TRBJ2-7,TRBV3-1/TRBV3-2,-,-,CASSQGGGLYEQYF,TGTGCCAGCAGCCAAGGGGGGGGGCTCTACGAGCAGTACTTC
TRBJ2-1,TRBV7-8,-,TRBD2,CASSLWGLAENEQFF,TGTGCCAGCAGCTTATGGGGACTAGCAGAGAATGAGCAGTTCTTC
TRBJ1-2,TRBV5-1,once,TRBD1,CASREQGAVGYDYTF,TGCGCCAGCAGAGAACAGGGGGCCGTTGGCTATGACTACACCTTC
TRBJ1-1,TRBV18,few,TRBD1,CASSIGTGVPPAEAFF,TGTGCCAGCTCAATCGGGACAGGGGTCCCACCCGCTGAAGCTTTCTTT
TRBJ2-3,TRBV7-2,-,-,CASSLVIATDTQYF,TGTGCCAGCAGCTTAGTGATAGCAACAGATACGCAGTATTTT
TRBJ2-3,TRBV11-3,few,TRBD1,CASSPGQGADTQYF,TGTGCCAGCAGCCCCGGGCAGGGGGCAGATACGCAGTATTTT
TRBJ2-3,TRBV10-1,-,-,CASTINRAVSTDTQYF,TGCGCCAGCACTATAAACCGGGCAGTGAGCACAGATACGCAGTATTTT
TRBJ2-1,TRBV6-2/TRBV6-3,-,-,CASSLPYNEQFF,TGTGCCAGCAGTTTGCCCTACAATGAGCAGTTCTTC
TRBJ2-2,TRBV7-9,-,-,CASSTGEGTGELFF,TGTGCCAGCAGTACGGGAGAGGGCACCGGGGAGCTGTTTTTT
TRBJ2-1,TRBV7-2,-,TRBD2,CASSLEFSAGGKNEQFF,TGTGCCAGCAGCTTAGAGTTCTCAGCGGGGGGGAAAAATGAGCAGTTCTTC
TRBJ2-3,TRBV4-1,-,-,CASSQEISGGTLWSDTQYF,TGCGCCAGCAGCCAAGAGATTAGCGGAGGGACCTTATGGTCAGATACGCAGTATTTT
TRBJ2-2,TRBV3-1/TRBV3-2,-,-,CASSQDGVTGELFF,TGTGCCAGCAGCCAAGACGGGGTGACCGGGGAGCTGTTTTTT
TRBJ2-3,TRBV10-1,once,-,CASSESVTDTQYF,TGCGCCAGCAGTGAGTCCGTAACAGATACGCAGTATTTT
TRBJ1-4,TRBV2,-,TRBD1,CASSDGTGLNEKLFF,TGTGCCAGCAGTGATGGGACAGGTCTTAATGAAAAACTGTTTTTT
TRBJ2-7,TRBV28,-,-,CASSAGQWYYEQYF,TGTGCCAGCAGTGCAGGACAGTGGTACTACGAGCAGTACTTC
TRBJ1-4,TRBV18,-,-,CASSPDRHREKLFF,TGTGCCAGCTCACCCGACAGGCATCGTGAAAAACTGTTTTTT
TRBJ1-3,TRBV15,-,-,CATSRDSVDSLRNTIYF,TGTGCCACCAGCAGAGATTCAGTCGATTCGCTTCGAAACACCATATATTTT
TRBJ1-5,TRBV19,few,TRBD1,CASSGTGDQPQHF,TGTGCCAGTAGTGGGACAGGCGATCAGCCCCAGCATTTT
TRBJ1-1,TRBV28,-,-,CASSLGSGYLNTEAFF,TGTGCCAGCAGTTTAGGGTCAGGGTACCTGAACACTGAAGCTTTCTTT
TRBJ2-1,TRBV7-3,few,-,CASSLNGLAYNEQFF,TGTGCCAGCAGCTTAAACGGGCTAGCCTACAATGAGCAGTTCTTC